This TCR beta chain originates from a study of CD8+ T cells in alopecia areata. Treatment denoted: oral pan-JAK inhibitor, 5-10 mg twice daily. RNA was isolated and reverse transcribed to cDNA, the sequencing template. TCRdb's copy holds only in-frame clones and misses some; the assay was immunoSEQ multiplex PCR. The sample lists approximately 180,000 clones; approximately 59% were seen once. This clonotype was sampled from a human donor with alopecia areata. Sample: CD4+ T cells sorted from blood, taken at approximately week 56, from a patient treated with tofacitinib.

DNA for the CDR3: TGTGCCAGCACGGAGACCCAGTACTTC. Protein product: CASTETQYF. The chain combines TRBV9 with TRBJ2-5; D is ambiguous. V dropped 6 bases and J dropped 5 bases, with 2 bases sitting between them. This CDR3 has 9 amino acids. Germline CDR1 reads SGDLS; CDR2 reads YYNGEE.